This TCR beta chain was recovered during a study of cytomegalovirus exposure and HLA in healthy donors. Points from the study as a whole: A list of 164 TCR beta chains associated with cytomegalovirus was given.

This CDR3 is 17 amino acids long. After removal of 4 bases from V and 1 base from J, the junction contained 11 bases not matched to a gene. Germline V gene data show CDR1 as SGHRS and CDR2 as YFSETQ. Sampled while nominally healthy, donors likely had unrecorded immune exposures. As for this clone: The target antigen is unknown.

PCR was performed using 60 Vbeta and 13 Jbeta primers. Some clones are missing from TCRdb's copy, which holds only in-frame ones; the method was immunoSEQ multiplex PCR. The repertoire holds around 160,000 clones, with roughly 88% as singletons. This chain links TRBV5-1 with TRBJ1-2, with 9 bases aligning to TRBD1. The sequence was obtained from a woman under 30 in good health and CMV-seronegative. Sequencing was done on a sample of PBMCs. CDR3 amino acids: CASSPTRDRVRNYGYTF. In DNA form, the CDR3 reads TGCGCCAGCAGCCCGACCCGGGACAGGGTGCGTAACTATGGCTACACCTTC.